These 8 T cell receptor beta chains were sequenced from one sample in a study of PD-1 blockade in classical Hodgkin lymphoma. The table came from immunoSEQ multiplex PCR; TCRdb's copy has only in-frame clones and leaves some out. This sample has about 17,000 clones, with approximately 90% found just once. Time point of the sample: newly diagnosed, previously untreated cHL patient sample. The sample taken for sequencing was peripheral blood mononuclear cells (PBMCs). The receptors here all came from a human donor with classical Hodgkin lymphoma.

This rearrangement joins TRBV28 to TRBJ2-3; 12 nucleotides agree with TRBD2. CDR1 and CDR2 from the germline V gene are MDHEN and SYDVKM. With V trimmed by 1 base and J by 7 bases, 3 bases remained unmatched. This CDR3 has 15 residues. CDR3 nucleotides: TGTGCCAGCAGTTTATCGACTAGCGGGAGCAATACGCAGTATTTT. Its translation is CASSLSTSGSNTQYF.

The chain has TRBV7-8 and TRBJ2-1; TRBD2 aligns across 12 bases. Trimming removed 3 bases from V and 8 bases from J; junction bases left unmatched: 5. CDR1 is SGHVS, CDR2 FQNEAQ, per germline. The CDR3 runs to 15 residues. This CDR3 reads CASSLTSGSFDEQFF. The CDR3 region has the DNA TGTGCCAGCAGCTTGACTAGCGGGAGTTTTGATGAGCAGTTCTTC.

The chain joins TRBV7-8 to TRBJ2-7; D is possibly TRBD2 (6 bases). The CDR3 is 18 residues long. Germline assignment: CDR1 SGHVS and CDR2 FQNEAQ. V was trimmed by 3 bases and J by 4 bases, leaving 25 bases between them. The CDR3 DNA reads TGTGCCAGCAGCTTCGTTGGTAGCGGTTCAACGGGAATATACGAGCAGTACTTC. Translation: CASSFVGSGSTGIYEQYF. The whole variable domain, remainder taken from reference TRBV7-8 and TRBJ2-7, is GAGVSQSPRYKVAKRGQDVALRCDPISGHVSLFWYQQALGQGPEFLTYFQNEAQLDKSGLPSDRFFAERPEGSVSTLKIQRTQQEDSAVYLCASSFVGSGSTGIYEQYFGPGTRLTVT.

The rearrangement uses TRBV18 and TRBJ2-7; TRBD2 matches 7 bases. After removal of 3 bases from V and 2 bases from J, the junction contained 7 bases not matched to a gene. This CDR3 has 15 amino acids. Per germline, CDR1 KGHSH and CDR2 LQKENI. The CDR3 is CASSPSSGRTYEQYF. CDR3 DNA sequence: TGTGCCAGCTCACCTTCTAGCGGACGTACCTACGAGCAGTACTTC. The whole variable domain, remainder taken from reference TRBV18 and TRBJ2-7, is NAGVMQNPRHLVRRRGQEARLRCSPMKGHSHVYWYRQLPEEGLKFMVYLQKENIIDESGMPKERFSAEFPKEGPSILRIQQVVRGDSAAYFCASSPSSGRTYEQYFGPGTRLTVT.

This clone has more than one count but fewer than ten. The chain couples TRBV11-2 to TRBJ2-1; D is perhaps TRBD1 (6 bases). The length of the CDR3 is 12 residues. The V gene's germline CDR1 is SGHAT and CDR2 FQNNGV. The V end lost 5 bases, the J end lost 9 bases, and 11 bases lay between the germline ends. The CDR3 DNA follows: TGTGCCAGCAGCCAAACAGGGCTTGAGCAGTTCTTC. As protein: CASSQTGLEQFF.

The chain combines TRBV5-1 with TRBJ2-5; D gene uncertain. V was clipped by 4 bases and J by 1 base, with 11 bases between them. CDR3 length equals 14 residues. Germline V gene sequence: CDR1 SGHRS, CDR2 YFSETQ. CDR3 in DNA: TGCGCCAGCAGCCCATCAACTTCCCAAGAGACCCAGTACTTC. Residues: CASSPSTSQETQYF.

This sequence joins TRBV5-4 and TRBJ2-7; D uncertain. Germline V gene lookup returns CDR1 SGHNT and CDR2 YYREEE (reference sequence). The V and J ends lost 4 bases and 2 bases respectively, with 13 bases between them. The length of the CDR3 is 14 residues. DNA of the CDR3: TGTGCCAGCAGCCCGAGAGAAGGGACCTACGAGCAGTACTTC. As protein: CASSPREGTYEQYF.

This clone was picked up one time. The J gene is TRBJ2-3, the V gene TRBV23-1; TRBD1 matches 10 bases. TRBV23-1 is given ORF status, its function remaining uncertain. The J segment lost 6 bases and the V segment lost 10 bases, leaving 10 bases of the junction unmatched. CDR3 length equals 14 residues. DNA of the CDR3: TGCGCCACCCTATCGACAGGGGGCATGGATACGCAGTATTTT. Translation gives CATLSTGGMDTQYF.